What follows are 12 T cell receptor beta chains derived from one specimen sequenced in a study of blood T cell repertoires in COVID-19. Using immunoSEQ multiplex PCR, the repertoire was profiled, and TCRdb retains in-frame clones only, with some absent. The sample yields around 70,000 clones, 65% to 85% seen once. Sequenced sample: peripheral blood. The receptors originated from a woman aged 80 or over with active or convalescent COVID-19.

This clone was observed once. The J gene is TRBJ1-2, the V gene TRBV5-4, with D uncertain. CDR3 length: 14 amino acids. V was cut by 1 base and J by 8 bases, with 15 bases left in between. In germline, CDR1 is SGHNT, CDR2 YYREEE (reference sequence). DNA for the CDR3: TGTGCCAGCAGCTTGATGGGTACAGTAGCGGGCTACACCTTC. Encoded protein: CASSLMGTVAGYTF.

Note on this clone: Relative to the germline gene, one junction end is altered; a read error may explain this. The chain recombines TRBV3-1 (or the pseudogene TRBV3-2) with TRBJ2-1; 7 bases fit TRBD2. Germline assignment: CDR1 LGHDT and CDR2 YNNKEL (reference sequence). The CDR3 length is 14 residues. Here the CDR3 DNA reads TGTGCCAGCAGCCTGGGAGGGCCCTATAATGAGCAGTTCTTC. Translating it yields CASSLGGPYNEQFF.

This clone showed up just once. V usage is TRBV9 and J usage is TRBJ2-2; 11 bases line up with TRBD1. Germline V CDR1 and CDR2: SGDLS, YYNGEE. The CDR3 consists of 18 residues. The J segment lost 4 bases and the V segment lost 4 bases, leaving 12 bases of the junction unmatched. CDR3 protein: CASSSRGQGALGTGELFF. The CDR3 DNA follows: TGTGCCAGCAGCTCAAGAGGACAGGGGGCTTTGGGCACCGGGGAGCTGTTTTTT.

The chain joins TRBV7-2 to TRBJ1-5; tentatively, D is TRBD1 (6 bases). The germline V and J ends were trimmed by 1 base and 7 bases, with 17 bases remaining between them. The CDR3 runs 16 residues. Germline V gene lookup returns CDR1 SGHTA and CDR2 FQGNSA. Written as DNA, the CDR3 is TGTGCCAGCAGCTTAGTACACGGGGGGCAAGGGCAGCCCCAGCATTTT. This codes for CASSLVHGGQGQPQHF.

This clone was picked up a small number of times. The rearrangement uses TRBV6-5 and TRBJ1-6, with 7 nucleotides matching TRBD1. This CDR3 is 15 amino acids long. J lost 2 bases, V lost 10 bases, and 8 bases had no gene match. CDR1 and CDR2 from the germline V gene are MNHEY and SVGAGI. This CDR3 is CAIRTGATYNSPLHF. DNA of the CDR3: TGTGCCATACGGACAGGCGCTACCTATAATTCACCCCTCCACTTT.

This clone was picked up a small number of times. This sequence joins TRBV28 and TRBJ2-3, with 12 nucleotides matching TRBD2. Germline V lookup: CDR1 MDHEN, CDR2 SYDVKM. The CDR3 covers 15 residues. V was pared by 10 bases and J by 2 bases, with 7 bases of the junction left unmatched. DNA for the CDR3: TGTGCCACCAAGACTAGCGGGAGCCACACAGATACGCAGTATTTT. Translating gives CATKTSGSHTDTQYF.

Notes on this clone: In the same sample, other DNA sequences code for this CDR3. CDR3 bases: TGCGCCAGCAGCAGAGGACTAGCGGGAGGTGGGACCGGGGAGCTGTTTTTT. This gives the protein CASSRGLAGGGTGELFF. This chain links TRBV5-1 with TRBJ2-2; 14 bases are a match to TRBD2. The CDR3 totals 17 residues. The trim removed 4 bases at V and 5 bases at J, leaving 7 bases unmatched. Germline loops: CDR1 SGHRS, CDR2 YFSETQ.

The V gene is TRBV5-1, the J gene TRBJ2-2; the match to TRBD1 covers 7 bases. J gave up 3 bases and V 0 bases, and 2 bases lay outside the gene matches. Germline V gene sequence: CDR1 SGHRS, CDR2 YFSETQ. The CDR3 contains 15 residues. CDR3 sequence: CASSLGQGDTGELFF. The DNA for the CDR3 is TGCGCCAGCAGCTTGGGCCAGGGGGACACCGGGGAGCTGTTTTTT.

The CDR3 loop reads CASSLSPRMGRGDTIYF. DNA for the CDR3: TGTGCCAGCAGTTTATCCCCTCGAATGGGGAGGGGAGACACCATATATTTT. The chain employs TRBV28 and TRBJ1-3, with D possibly matching TRBD1 (5 bases). This CDR3 region has 17 residues. CDR1 MDHEN and CDR2 SYDVKM come from the germline V gene. V lost 1 base and J lost 8, with 21 bases in between.

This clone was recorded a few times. CDR3 sequence: CASSDQGAPHQPQHF. Written as DNA, the CDR3 is TGTGCCAGCAGCGACCAGGGGGCCCCTCATCAGCCCCAGCATTTT. The chain recombines TRBV9 with TRBJ1-5, with TRBD1 matching 8 bases. The length of the CDR3 is 15 residues. Trimming removed 3 bases from V and 5 bases from J; junction bases left unmatched: 7. CDR1 and CDR2 from the germline V gene are SGDLS and YYNGEE.

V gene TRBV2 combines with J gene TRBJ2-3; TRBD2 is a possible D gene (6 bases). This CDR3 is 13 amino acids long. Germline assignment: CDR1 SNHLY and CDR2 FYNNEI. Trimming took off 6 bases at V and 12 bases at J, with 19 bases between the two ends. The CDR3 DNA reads TGTGCCAGCAGCCCAACAAGGGAGGTGTCTCAGTATTTT. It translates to CASSPTREVSQYF.

The CDR3 loop is CASSVGWSGSYEQYF. DNA of the CDR3: TGTGCCAGCAGCGTAGGGTGGAGCGGGAGTTACGAGCAGTACTTC. The chain links TRBV9 to TRBJ2-7; TRBD2 aligns across 8 bases. The CDR3 has 15 residues. J was trimmed by 4 bases and V by 0 bases; bases with no gene match: 6. From germline, CDR1 is SGDLS and CDR2 YYNGEE.